This T cell receptor beta chain was sequenced during a study of cytomegalovirus exposure and HLA in healthy donors. Vbeta (60) and Jbeta (13) primers were used in the PCR. Sequenced by immunoSEQ multiplex PCR; TCRdb stores in-frame clones only, minus some. The sample has 150,000 to 200,000 clones, around 90% seen once. J was trimmed by 5 bases and V by 5 bases; bases with no gene match: 6. The CDR3 runs 14 residues. CDR1 and CDR2 from the germline V gene are SGHRS and YFSETQ. Sequencing used PBMCs. The sequence was obtained from a woman aged 18-30 years in good health and CMV-seronegative. V and J are TRBV5-1 and TRBJ2-2, with 7 bases that match TRBD1. The chain's CDR3 is CASRLLQGTGELFF. In nucleotides, the CDR3 is TGCGCCAGCAGACTTTTACAGGGGACCGGGGAGCTGTTTTTT.